These 2 T cell receptor beta chains originate from one sample sequenced in a study of Ad26.COV2.S vaccination and SARS-CoV-2 variants. Data came from immunoSEQ multiplex PCR; TCRdb stores just in-frame clones and leaves some out. The top ten clones hold approximately 5% of a sample with a few hundred thousand clones, around 90% of them seen once. The treatment was: around 19 received Ad26.COV2.S at low or high dose, single or two shots; roughly five received placebo; per-sample allocation not given. Sampling happened 63 days after the first vaccine or placebo injection. The sample here was peripheral blood, taken in a trial of Ad26.COV2.S vaccine versus placebo. These receptors originate from a person between 18 and 60 years old who received the Ad26.COV2.S COVID-19 vaccine or a placebo.

V is TRBV6-5 and J is TRBJ1-1; 9 bases are shared with TRBD1. The germline gives CDR1 MNHEY, CDR2 SVGAGI. After removal of 2 bases from V and 6 bases from J, the junction contained 7 bases not matched to a gene. This CDR3 region has 15 residues. The CDR3 loop reads CASSYTGQGKSEAFF. In DNA form, the CDR3 reads TGTGCCAGCAGTTACACGGGACAGGGTAAATCTGAAGCTTTCTTT.

This chain joins TRBV5-1 and TRBJ2-1; perhaps TRBD1 as D (6 bases). Germline V lookup: CDR1 SGHRS, CDR2 YFSETQ. The V end lost 4 bases, the J end lost 6 bases, and 17 bases lay between the germline ends. The CDR3 runs to 15 residues. DNA for the CDR3: TGCGCCAGCAGCAGAATAAGCTCAGGGGCCAATGAGCAGTTCTTC. Its protein is CASSRISSGANEQFF.